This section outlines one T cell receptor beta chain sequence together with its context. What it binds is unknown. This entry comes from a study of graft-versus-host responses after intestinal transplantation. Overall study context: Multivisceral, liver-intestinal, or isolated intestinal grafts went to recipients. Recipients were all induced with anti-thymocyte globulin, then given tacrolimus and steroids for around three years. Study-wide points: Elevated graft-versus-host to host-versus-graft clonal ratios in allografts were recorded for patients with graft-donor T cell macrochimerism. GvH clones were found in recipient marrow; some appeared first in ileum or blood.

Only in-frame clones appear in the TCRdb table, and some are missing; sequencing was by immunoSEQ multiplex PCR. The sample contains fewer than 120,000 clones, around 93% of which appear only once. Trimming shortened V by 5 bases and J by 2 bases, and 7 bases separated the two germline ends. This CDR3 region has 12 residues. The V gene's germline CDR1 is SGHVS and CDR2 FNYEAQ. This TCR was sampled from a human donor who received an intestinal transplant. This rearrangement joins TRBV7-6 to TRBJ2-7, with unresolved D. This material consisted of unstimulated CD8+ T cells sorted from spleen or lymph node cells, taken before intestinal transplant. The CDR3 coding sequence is TGTGCCAGCAGCCACACAACCTACGAGCAGTACTTC. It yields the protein CASSHTTYEQYF. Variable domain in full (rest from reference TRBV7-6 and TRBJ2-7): GAGVSQSPRYKVTKRGQDVALRCDPISGHVSLYWYRQALGQGPEFLTYFNYEAQQDKSGLPNDRFSAERPEGSISTLTIQRTEQRDSAMYRCASSHTTYEQYFGPGTRLTVT.